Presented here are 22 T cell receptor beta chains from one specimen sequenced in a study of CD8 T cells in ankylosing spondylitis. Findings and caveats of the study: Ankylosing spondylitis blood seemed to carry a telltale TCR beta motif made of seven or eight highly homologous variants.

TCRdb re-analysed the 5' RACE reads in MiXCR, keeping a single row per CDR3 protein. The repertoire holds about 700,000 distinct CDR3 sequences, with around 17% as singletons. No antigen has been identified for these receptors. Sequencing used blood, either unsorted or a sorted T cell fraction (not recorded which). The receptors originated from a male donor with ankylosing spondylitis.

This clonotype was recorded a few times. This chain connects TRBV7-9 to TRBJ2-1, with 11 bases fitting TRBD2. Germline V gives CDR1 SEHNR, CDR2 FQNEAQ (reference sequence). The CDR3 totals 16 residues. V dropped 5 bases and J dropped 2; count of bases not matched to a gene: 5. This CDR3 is CASSRDSGGAYNEQFF. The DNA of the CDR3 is TGTGCCAGCAGCCGCGATAGCGGGGGGGCCTACAATGAGCAGTTCTTC.

The DNA for the CDR3 is TGTGCCAGCAGTCCCTACGGACAGGGTGACTACGAGCAGTACTTC. Protein: CASSPYGQGDYEQYF. V is TRBV28 and J is TRBJ2-7, with 8 bases fitting TRBD1. The CDR3 runs to 15 residues. V trimming: 5 bases; J trimming: 3 bases; junction bases outside the gene matches: 9. CDR1 MDHEN and CDR2 SYDVKM come from the germline V gene.

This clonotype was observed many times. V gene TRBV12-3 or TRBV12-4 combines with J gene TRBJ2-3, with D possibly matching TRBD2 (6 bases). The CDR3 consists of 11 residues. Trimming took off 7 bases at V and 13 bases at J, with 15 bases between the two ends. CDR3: CASTSGGEEYF. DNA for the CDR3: TGTGCCAGCACCAGTGGCGGGGAGGAGTATTTT.

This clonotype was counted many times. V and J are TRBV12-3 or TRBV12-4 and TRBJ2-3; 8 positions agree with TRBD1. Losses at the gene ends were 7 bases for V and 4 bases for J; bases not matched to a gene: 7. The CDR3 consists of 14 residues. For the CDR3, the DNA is TGTGCCAGCATTAGGGCAGGGGGCCCAGATACGCAGTATTTT. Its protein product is CASIRAGGPDTQYF.

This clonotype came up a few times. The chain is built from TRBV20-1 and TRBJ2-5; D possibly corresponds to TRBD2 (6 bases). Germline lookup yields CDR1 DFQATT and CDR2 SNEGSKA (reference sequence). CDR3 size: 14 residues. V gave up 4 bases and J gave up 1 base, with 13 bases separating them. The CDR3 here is CSATSASPQETQYF. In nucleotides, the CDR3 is TGCAGTGCTACTAGCGCGTCTCCCCAAGAGACCCAGTACTTC.

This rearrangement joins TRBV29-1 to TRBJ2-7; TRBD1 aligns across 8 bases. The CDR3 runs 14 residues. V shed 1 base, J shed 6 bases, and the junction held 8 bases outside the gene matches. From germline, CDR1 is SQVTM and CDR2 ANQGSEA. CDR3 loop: CSVEGTGKVSEQYF. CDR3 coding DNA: TGCAGCGTTGAAGGGACAGGGAAGGTGAGCGAGCAGTACTTC.

The DNA of the CDR3 is TGTGCCAGCAGCCAAGATCTAAGCCCTGGAAACACCATATATTTT. It encodes CASSQDLSPGNTIYF. This chain connects TRBV3-1 to TRBJ1-3; D call uncertain. The CDR3 sequence is 15 residues long. V lost 0 bases, J lost 2 bases, and 8 bases lay in between. Germline V gives CDR1 LGHDT, CDR2 YNNKEL (reference sequence).

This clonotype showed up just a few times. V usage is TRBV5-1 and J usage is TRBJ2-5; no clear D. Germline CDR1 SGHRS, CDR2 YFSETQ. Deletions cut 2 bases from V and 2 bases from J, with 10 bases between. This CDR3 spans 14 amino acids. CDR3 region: CASSFSSPQETQYF. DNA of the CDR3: TGCGCCAGCAGCTTTTCATCGCCACAAGAGACCCAGTACTTC.

Written as DNA, the CDR3 is TGTGCCAGCAGAGGGGTTGGAAAACTGTTTTTT. Translating it yields CASRGVGKLFF. This chain joins TRBV12-3 or TRBV12-4 and TRBJ1-4; a weak D match, TRBD1 (5 bases). The CDR3 length is 11 residues. Trimming took 6 bases from V and 10 from J, leaving 9 bases between them.

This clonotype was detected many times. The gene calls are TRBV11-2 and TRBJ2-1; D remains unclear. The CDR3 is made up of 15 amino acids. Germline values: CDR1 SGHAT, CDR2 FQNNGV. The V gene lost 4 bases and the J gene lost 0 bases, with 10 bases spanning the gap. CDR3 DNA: TGTGCCAGCAGCTGGACCAGAAGCTCCTACAATGAGCAGTTCTTC. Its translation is CASSWTRSSYNEQFF.

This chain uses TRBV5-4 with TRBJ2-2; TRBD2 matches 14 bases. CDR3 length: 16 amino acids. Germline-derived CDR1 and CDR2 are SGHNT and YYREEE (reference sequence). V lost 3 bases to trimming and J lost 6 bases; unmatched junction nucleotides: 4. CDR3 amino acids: CASSSGTSGRPGELFF. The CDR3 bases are TGTGCCAGCAGCTCCGGGACTAGCGGGAGACCCGGGGAGCTGTTTTTT.

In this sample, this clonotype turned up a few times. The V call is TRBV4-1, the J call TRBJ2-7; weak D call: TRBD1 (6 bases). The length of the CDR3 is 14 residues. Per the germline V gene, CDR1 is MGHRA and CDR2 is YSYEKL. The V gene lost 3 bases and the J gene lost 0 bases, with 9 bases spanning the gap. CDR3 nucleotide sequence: TGCGCCAGCAGCCAGGGGGACATCTCCTACGAGCAGTACTTC. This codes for CASSQGDISYEQYF.

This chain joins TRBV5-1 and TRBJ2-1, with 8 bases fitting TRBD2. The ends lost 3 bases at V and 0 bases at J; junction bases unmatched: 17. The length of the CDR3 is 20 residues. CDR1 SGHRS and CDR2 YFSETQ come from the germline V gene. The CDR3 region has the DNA TGCGCCAGCAGCTGGACGGGACCAGCGGGAGTGCCGAGCTCCTACAATGAGCAGTTCTTC. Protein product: CASSWTGPAGVPSSYNEQFF.

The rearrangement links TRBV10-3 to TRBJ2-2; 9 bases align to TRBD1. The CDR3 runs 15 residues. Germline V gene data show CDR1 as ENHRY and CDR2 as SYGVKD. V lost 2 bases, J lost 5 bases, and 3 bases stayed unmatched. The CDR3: CAISELGTGTGELFF. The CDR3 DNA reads TGTGCCATCAGTGAGCTGGGGACAGGGACCGGGGAGCTGTTTTTT.

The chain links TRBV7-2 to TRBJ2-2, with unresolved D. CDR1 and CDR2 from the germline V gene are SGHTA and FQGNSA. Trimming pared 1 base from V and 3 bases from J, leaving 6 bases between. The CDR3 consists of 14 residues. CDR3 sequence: CASSLVAHTGELFF. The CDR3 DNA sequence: TGTGCCAGCAGCTTAGTGGCACACACCGGGGAGCTGTTTTTT. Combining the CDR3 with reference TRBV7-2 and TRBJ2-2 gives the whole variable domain GAGVSQSPSNKVTEKGKDVELRCDPISGHTALYWYRQSLGQGLEFLIYFQGNSAPDKSGLPSDRFSAERTGGSVSTLTIQRTQQEDSAVYLCASSLVAHTGELFFGEGSRLTVL.

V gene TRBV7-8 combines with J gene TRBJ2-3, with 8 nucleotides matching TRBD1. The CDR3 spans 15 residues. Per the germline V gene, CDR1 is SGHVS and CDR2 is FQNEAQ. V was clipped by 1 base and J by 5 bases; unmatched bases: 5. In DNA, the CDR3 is TGTGCCAGCAGCTTAGGACAGGGGCCGGGAGATACGCAGTATTTT. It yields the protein CASSLGQGPGDTQYF.

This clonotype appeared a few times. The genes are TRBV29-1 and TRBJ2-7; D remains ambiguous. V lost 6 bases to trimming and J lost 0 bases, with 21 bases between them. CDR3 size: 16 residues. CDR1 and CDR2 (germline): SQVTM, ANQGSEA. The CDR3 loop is CSVTYSPGRSSYEQYF. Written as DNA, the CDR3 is TGCAGCGTGACCTACAGCCCGGGCCGCAGCTCCTACGAGCAGTACTTC.

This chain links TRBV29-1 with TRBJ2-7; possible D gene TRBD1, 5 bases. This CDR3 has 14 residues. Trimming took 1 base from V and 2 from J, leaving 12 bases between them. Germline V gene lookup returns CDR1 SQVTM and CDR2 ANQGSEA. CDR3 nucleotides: TGCAGCGTTGAAGCCATCGGACACGCCTACGAGCAGTACTTC. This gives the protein CSVEAIGHAYEQYF.

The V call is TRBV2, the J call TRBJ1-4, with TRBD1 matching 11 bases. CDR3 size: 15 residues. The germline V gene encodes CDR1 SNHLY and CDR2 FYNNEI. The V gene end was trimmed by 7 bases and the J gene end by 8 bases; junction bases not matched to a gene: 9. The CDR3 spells CASKGTGGSKEKLFF. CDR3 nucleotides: TGTGCCAGCAAGGGGACAGGGGGAAGTAAAGAAAAACTGTTTTTT.

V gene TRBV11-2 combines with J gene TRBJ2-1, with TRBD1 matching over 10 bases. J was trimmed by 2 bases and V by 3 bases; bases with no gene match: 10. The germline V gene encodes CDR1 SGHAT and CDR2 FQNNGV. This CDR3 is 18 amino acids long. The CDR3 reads CASSLGTGASYTYNEQFF. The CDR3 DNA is TGTGCCAGCAGCTTGGGGACAGGGGCAAGCTATACCTACAATGAGCAGTTCTTC.

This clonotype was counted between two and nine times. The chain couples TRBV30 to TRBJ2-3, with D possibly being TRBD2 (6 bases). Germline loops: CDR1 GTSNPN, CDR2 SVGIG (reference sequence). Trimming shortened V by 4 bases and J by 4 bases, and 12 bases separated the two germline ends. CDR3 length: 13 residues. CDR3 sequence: CAWMEGNADTQYF. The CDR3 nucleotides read TGTGCCTGGATGGAGGGGAACGCAGATACGCAGTATTTT. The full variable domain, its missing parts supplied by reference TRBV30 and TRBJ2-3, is SQTIHQWPATLVQPVGSPLSLECTVEGTSNPNLYWYRQAAGRGLQLLFYSVGIGQISSEVPQNLSASRPQDRQFILSSKKLLLSDSGFYLCAWMEGNADTQYFGPGTRLTVL.

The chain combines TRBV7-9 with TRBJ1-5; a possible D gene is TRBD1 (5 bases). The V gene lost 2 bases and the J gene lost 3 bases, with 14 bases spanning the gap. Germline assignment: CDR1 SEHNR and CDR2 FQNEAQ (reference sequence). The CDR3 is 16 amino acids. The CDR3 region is CASSLSGSTVNQPQHF. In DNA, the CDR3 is TGTGCCAGCAGCTTATCTGGATCGACAGTCAATCAGCCCCAGCATTTT.